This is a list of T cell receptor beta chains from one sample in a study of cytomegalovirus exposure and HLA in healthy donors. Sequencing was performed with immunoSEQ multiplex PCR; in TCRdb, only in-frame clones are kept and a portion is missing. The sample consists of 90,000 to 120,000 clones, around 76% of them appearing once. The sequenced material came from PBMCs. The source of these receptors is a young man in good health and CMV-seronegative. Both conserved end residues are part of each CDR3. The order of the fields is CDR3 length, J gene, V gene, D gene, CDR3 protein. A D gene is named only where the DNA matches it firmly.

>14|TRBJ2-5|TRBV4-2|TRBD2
CASSQEGREETQYF
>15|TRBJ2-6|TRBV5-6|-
CASSLRSSGANVLTF
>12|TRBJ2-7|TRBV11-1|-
CASSHGAYEQYF
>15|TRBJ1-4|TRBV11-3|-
CASSQGQSTNEKLFF
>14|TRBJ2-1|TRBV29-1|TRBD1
CSVQGITFHNEQFF
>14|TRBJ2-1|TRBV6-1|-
CASTAGQPNNEQFF
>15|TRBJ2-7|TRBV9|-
CASSVGGGTSYEQYF
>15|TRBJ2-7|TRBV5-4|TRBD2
CASSPFREGFDEQYF
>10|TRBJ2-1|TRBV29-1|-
CSVGHLEQFF
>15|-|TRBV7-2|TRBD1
CASSLEQGVSYEQYF
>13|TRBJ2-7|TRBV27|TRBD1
CASSSGGIDEQYF
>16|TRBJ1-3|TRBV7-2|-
CASSLGGGRTGNTIYF